These 2 T cell receptor beta chains originate from one sample sequenced in a study of graft-versus-host responses after intestinal transplantation. Only in-frame clones appear in the TCRdb table, and some are missing; sequencing was by immunoSEQ multiplex PCR. The repertoire holds 98,000 or so clones, with roughly 87% as singletons. Their cognate antigens are unknown. The source material was unstimulated CD4+ T cells sorted from spleen or lymph node cells, sampled before intestinal transplant. These receptors all stem from a human donor who received an intestinal transplant.

This rearrangement joins TRBV11-2 to TRBJ2-3; D gene uncertain. The V gene's germline CDR1 is SGHAT and CDR2 FQNNGV. Trimming took off 5 bases at V and 5 bases at J, with 17 bases between the two ends. This CDR3 has 15 amino acids. CDR3 nucleotides: TGTGCCAGCAGCACTCACTTAGGTCCACAAGATACGCAGTATTTT. Translated, it gives CASSTHLGPQDTQYF.

This chain links TRBV5-3 with TRBJ1-4, with D hard to call. TRBV5-3 is assigned to the ORF class and has an uncertain function. The V gene lost 5 bases and the J gene lost 8 bases, with 13 bases spanning the gap. The CDR3 length is 13 residues. CDR3 sequence: CARRGALAEKLFF. CDR3 sequence (DNA): TGTGCCAGAAGGGGCGCCTTGGCGGAAAAACTGTTTTTT.